This T cell receptor (beta chain) is drawn from a study of blood T cell repertoires in COVID-19. Clones were read by immunoSEQ multiplex PCR, and TCRdb kept only the in-frame ones, dropping some. The sample has about 42,000 clones, more than 75% seen once. The material sequenced was peripheral blood. This sequence originates from a man aged 80 or over with acute or convalescent COVID-19.

As DNA, the CDR3 is TGTGCCAGCAGTGAGGACTCCACAGATACGCAGTATTTT. Amino acids: CASSEDSTDTQYF. V and J are TRBV2 and TRBJ2-3, with a weak D call TRBD2 (5 bases). The CDR3 runs to 13 residues. Germline CDR1 SNHLY, CDR2 FYNNEI. Trimming cost V 3 bases and J 2 bases, with 6 bases left between them. The full variable domain, with the rest looked up from reference TRBV2 and TRBJ2-3, is EPEVTQTPSHQVTQMGQEVILRCVPISNHLYFYWYRQILGQKVEFLVSFYNNEISEKSEIFDDQFSVERPDGSNFTLKIRSTKLEDSAMYFCASSEDSTDTQYFGPGTRLTVL.